This T cell receptor beta chain was identified during a study of cytomegalovirus exposure and HLA in healthy donors. V was trimmed by 2 bases and J by 8 bases, leaving 13 bases between them. Germline CDR1 and CDR2: MNHEY and SMNVEV (reference sequence). CDR3 size: 14 residues. PCR used 60 Vbeta primers and 13 Jbeta primers. This table comes from immunoSEQ multiplex PCR, and its TCRdb copy is limited to in-frame clones, with some not included. The table records around 150,000 clones, roughly 80% of them present only once. What was sequenced was PBMCs. The receptor was isolated from a man in his forties in good health and CMV-seronegative. This chain connects TRBV27 to TRBJ2-1; weak D call: TRBD1 (5 bases). The CDR3 loop reads CASSLGHPSDEQFF. DNA of the CDR3: TGTGCCAGCAGTTTAGGACACCCCTCTGATGAGCAGTTCTTC.